The 19 T cell receptor beta chains below all came from one sample that was sequenced in a study of blood T cell repertoires in COVID-19. Libraries were prepared by immunoSEQ multiplex PCR; TCRdb keeps only in-frame clonotypes and omits some of them. The sample records about 120,000 clones, about nine tenths being singletons. Sequencing was done on a sample of peripheral blood. These receptors originate from a human donor with active COVID-19. The donor label of this sample is uncertain.

The chain joins TRBV11-2 to TRBJ2-7; 9 bases match TRBD1. Germline loops: CDR1 SGHAT, CDR2 FQNNGV. V lost 1 base to trimming and J lost 1 base; unmatched junction nucleotides: 5. The CDR3 extends over 16 amino acids. CDR3 nucleotides: TGTGCCAGCAGCTTAGTGGGTGGGACAGGGTCCTACGAGCAGTACTTC. It encodes CASSLVGGTGSYEQYF.

The chain uses TRBV10-3 and TRBJ1-3; D is ambiguous. CDR1 is ENHRY and CDR2 is SYGVKD in the germline V gene. Trimming stripped 4 bases from V and 2 bases from J, with 15 bases between. The CDR3 is made up of 16 amino acids. CDR3 sequence reads: CAISGRGPAPGNTIYF. In DNA, the CDR3 is TGTGCCATCAGTGGCCGGGGTCCAGCCCCTGGAAACACCATATATTTT.

This chain links TRBV9 with TRBJ2-5; TRBD2 matches 10 bases. V lost 4 bases to trimming and J lost 3 bases; unmatched junction nucleotides: 9. The CDR3 has 16 residues. In germline, CDR1 is SGDLS, CDR2 YYNGEE. CDR3 amino acids: CASSPYSSGGEETQYF. Here the CDR3 DNA reads TGTGCCAGCAGCCCGTACTCTAGCGGGGGAGAAGAGACCCAGTACTTC.

The DNA of the CDR3 is TGCAGTGCTAGTCTGAGGAGCTCCTATAATTCACCCCTCCACTTT. It is translated as CSASLRSSYNSPLHF. The chain carries TRBV20-1 and TRBJ1-6; D call uncertain. This CDR3 is 15 amino acids long. Germline CDR1 and CDR2: DFQATT and SNEGSKA (reference sequence). Deletions cut 3 bases from V and 0 bases from J, with 9 bases between.

This chain links TRBV19 with TRBJ1-4; a weak D match, TRBD1 (6 bases). In germline, CDR1 is LNHDA, CDR2 SQIVND (reference sequence). V was clipped by 3 bases and J by 6 bases, with 14 bases between them. This CDR3 has 15 amino acids. The CDR3 DNA follows: TGTGCCAGTAGTATTTCTCTGACAGGATATGAAAAACTGTTTTTT. It encodes CASSISLTGYEKLFF.

This sequence joins TRBV3-1 (or the pseudogene TRBV3-2) and TRBJ2-1, with no clear D. This CDR3 region has 12 residues. Trimming pared 4 bases from V and 9 bases from J, leaving 10 bases between. The V gene's germline CDR1 is LGHDT and CDR2 YNNKEL (reference sequence). DNA for the CDR3: TGTGCCAGCAGCCTCCACCGGAGTGAGCAGTTCTTC. Protein sequence: CASSLHRSEQFF.

This sequence joins TRBV7-3 and TRBJ2-7, with D maybe TRBD2 (6 bases). The CDR3 is 18 amino acids. The germline CDR1 and CDR2 sequences are SGHTA and FQGTGA. V lost 1 base and J 3 bases, leaving 22 bases between the germline ends. CDR3 DNA: TGTGCCAGCAGCTTAAGGGGAGGTCCCCCGGAGGGCCTCTACGAGCAGTACTTC. It specifies CASSLRGGPPEGLYEQYF.

The J gene is TRBJ2-7, the V gene TRBV29-1; 9 bases match TRBD1. Unmatched junction bases numbered 11, after V lost 0 bases and J lost 5 bases. The CDR3 covers 16 residues. Germline values: CDR1 SQVTM, CDR2 ANQGSEA. The CDR3 region is CSVEDHPGTGIHEQYF. The CDR3 DNA reads as TGCAGCGTTGAAGATCATCCGGGGACAGGGATACACGAGCAGTACTTC.

The gene calls are TRBV9 and TRBJ1-3; TRBD1 is a possible D gene (6 bases). This CDR3 comprises 16 residues. Trimming took off 0 bases at V and 0 bases at J, with 10 bases between the two ends. Germline assignment: CDR1 SGDLS and CDR2 YYNGEE. CDR3 residues: CASSVEGVSSGNTIYF. The CDR3 region has the DNA TGTGCCAGCAGCGTAGAGGGGGTGAGCTCTGGAAACACCATATATTTT.

In its sample, this clone was seen a few times. V is TRBV6-5 and J is TRBJ2-2; TRBD1 is a possible D gene (6 bases). The CDR3 has 16 amino acids. The V end was cut by 0 bases, the J end by 2 bases, with 10 bases between. The germline V gene encodes CDR1 MNHEY and CDR2 SVGAGI. CDR3 sequence: CASSYSVRGNTGELFF. CDR3 bases: TGTGCCAGCAGTTACTCTGTCAGGGGTAACACCGGGGAGCTGTTTTTT.

The V call is TRBV7-9, the J call TRBJ2-2; 7 bases are shared with TRBD1. Looked up from germline, CDR1 is SEHNR and CDR2 is FQNEAQ (reference sequence). V lost 4 bases to trimming and J lost 2 bases; unmatched junction nucleotides: 1. CDR3 length equals 14 residues. The CDR3 spells CASSWTGNTGELFF. The CDR3 DNA sequence: TGTGCCAGCAGCTGGACAGGCAACACCGGGGAGCTGTTTTTT.

This clone appeared once. The chain joins TRBV2 to TRBJ2-2; 8 positions agree with TRBD2. The germline V gene has CDR1 SNHLY and CDR2 FYNNEI. This CDR3 region has 24 residues. The ends lost 9 bases at V and 5 bases at J; junction bases unmatched: 38. The CDR3 is CARRSRLGPVSSRQGLADTGELFF. Here the CDR3 DNA reads TGTGCCAGACGGTCCAGGTTGGGGCCCGTTTCAAGCAGGCAAGGACTAGCCGATACCGGGGAGCTGTTTTTT.

V is TRBV30 and J is TRBJ1-1; possibly TRBD1 for D (5 bases). Germline-derived CDR1 and CDR2 are GTSNPN and SVGIG (reference sequence). The CDR3 length is 12 residues. V was pared by 5 bases and J by 8 bases, with 15 bases between. The DNA of the CDR3 is TGTGCCTGGGAGGACGGGGGAGGCGAAGCTTTCTTT. Translated: CAWEDGGGEAFF.

Concerning this clone: One end of the junction fails to match germline, which may point to a read error. The CDR3 DNA sequence: TGTGCCAGCAATGAACTTGACAGGGGGGTGGCCTATGGCTACACCTTC. Protein: CASNELDRGVAYGYTF. The rearrangement links TRBV2 to TRBJ1-2; 9 positions agree with TRBD1. Germline CDR1 SNHLY, CDR2 FYNNEI. The CDR3 runs to 16 residues.

The chain links TRBV7-2 to TRBJ2-3, with 7 bases lining up with TRBD2. This CDR3 spans 14 amino acids. Looked up from germline, CDR1 is SGHTA and CDR2 is FQGNSA. The V and J ends lost 5 bases and 3 bases, in that order; junction bases with no gene match: 5. The CDR3, as DNA: TGTGCCAGCAGCGGGGGACTACCTACAGATACGCAGTATTTT. Protein sequence: CASSGGLPTDTQYF.

V and J are TRBV3-1 (or the pseudogene TRBV3-2) and TRBJ1-2; 7 bases are a match to TRBD1. Germline values: CDR1 LGHDT, CDR2 YNNKEL (reference sequence). This CDR3 is 13 amino acids long. Trimming took 4 bases from V and 7 from J; bases not matched to a gene: 6. The CDR3 spells CASSLRQGSGYTF. Written as DNA, the CDR3 is TGTGCCAGCAGCCTTCGACAGGGCTCTGGCTACACCTTC.

The rearrangement links TRBV6-5 to TRBJ2-7, with TRBD1 matching over 9 bases. This CDR3 region has 14 residues. Germline-derived CDR1 and CDR2 are MNHEY and SVGAGI. Trimming cost V 6 bases and J 3 bases; bases outside gene matches: 6. The CDR3 spells CASSLGTGRYEQYF. Written as DNA, the CDR3 is TGTGCCAGCAGCCTCGGGACAGGGCGCTACGAGCAGTACTTC.

The rearrangement links TRBV11-3 to TRBJ2-1, with TRBD2 identical over 12 bases. Per germline, CDR1 SGHNT and CDR2 YENEEA. After removal of 1 base from V and 7 bases from J, the junction contained 8 bases not matched to a gene. The CDR3 spans 17 residues. The CDR3 sequence: CASSLGILAGGRNEQFF. DNA for the CDR3: TGTGCCAGCAGCTTAGGGATCCTAGCGGGGGGGCGGAATGAGCAGTTCTTC.

This chain uses TRBV6-5 with TRBJ2-1; no definite D call. The CDR3 is made up of 14 amino acids. V was clipped by 8 bases and J by 3 bases, with 14 bases between them. CDR1 MNHEY and CDR2 SVGAGI come from the germline V gene. DNA of the CDR3: TGTGCCAGCTCCGAGATAACCAACTACAATGAGCAGTTCTTC. Translated: CASSEITNYNEQFF.